This is a list of T cell receptor beta chains from one sample in a study of blood T cell repertoires in COVID-19. Method: immunoSEQ multiplex PCR; TCRdb's copy keeps in-frame clones and lacks some. The repertoire holds approximately 75,000 clones, with 82% as singletons. The specimen was peripheral blood. These receptors were obtained from a human donor in a cohort sampled during active COVID-19. Both conserved end residues are trimmed from each CDR3. Each record gives: D gene, V gene, J gene, CDR3 protein. D genes are given only for firm matches.

>TRBD2|TRBV10-3|TRBJ2-7
AISESGSGGIYEQY
>TRBD1|TRBV5-4|TRBJ1-5
ASSLDRASYQPQH
>.|TRBV19|TRBJ1-2
ASTSSVYGYT
>.|TRBV18|TRBJ1-1
ASSFGGEGTEAF
>.|TRBV3-1/TRBV3-2|TRBJ1-2
ASSQIEGGNGYT
>TRBD1|TRBV11-3|TRBJ2-7
ASSIGQAGTYEQY
>.|TRBV4-3|TRBJ2-2
ASSGYANTGELF
>TRBD1|TRBV27|TRBJ1-2
ASRNLQGANGYT
>TRBD1|TRBV12-5|TRBJ1-2
ASGNTGARYGYT
>.|TRBV6-5|TRBJ1-1
ASSSLGEMNTEAF
>.|TRBV7-9|TRBJ2-3
ASSSLPGGRTDTQY
>TRBD1|TRBV6-5|TRBJ1-2
ASSPYRGSNYGYT
>.|TRBV7-9|TRBJ1-4
ASSPQGLWGDDEKLF
>.|TRBV9|TRBJ1-6
ASSVGGSNSPLH
>.|TRBV3-1/TRBV3-2|TRBJ1-2
ASRDLGDGYT
>.|TRBV7-9|TRBJ2-3
ANSRTDTQY
>TRBD2|TRBV4-1|TRBJ2-5
ASSQDGSGGPAGTQY
>TRBD1|TRBV10-3|TRBJ2-5
AISRTGKSITQETQY
>.|TRBV27|TRBJ1-3
ASRGASGNTIY
>.|TRBV11-2|TRBJ1-2
ASSLEGGGNYGYT
>TRBD1|TRBV5-6|TRBJ1-2
ASSWTGSGYT
>TRBD1|TRBV11-3|TRBJ2-7
ASSLGGRTGEQY